The next 25 T cell receptor beta chains were all read from a single sample in a study of metastatic and nonmetastatic thyroid tumors. Patients were all untreated before their thyroid surgery. TCRdb re-called clones from the PCR reads using MiXCR. The sample lists about 20,000 clones; nearly 25% were seen once. The sequenced sample consisted of tumor tissue. These receptors were collected from a female donor with papillary thyroid cancer or a benign thyroid nodule (not recorded which). Some clones in this sample may be carry-over from other donors' samples.

This clone was observed at least ten times. The chain links TRBV18 to TRBJ2-1; TRBD1 matches 8 bases. Germline V gives CDR1 KGHSH, CDR2 LQKENI. The ends lost 3 bases at V and 4 bases at J; junction bases unmatched: 5. CDR3 size: 15 residues. CDR3 loop: CASSPSRQGYNEQFF. The CDR3 nucleotides are TGTGCCAGCTCACCGAGCCGACAGGGGTACAATGAGCAGTTCTTC.

This clone occurred many times. The chain combines TRBV7-9 with TRBJ2-7; D is possibly TRBD1 (5 bases). V lost 2 bases and J 0 bases, leaving 11 bases between the germline ends. The CDR3 contains 15 residues. Germline V gene lookup returns CDR1 SEHNR and CDR2 FQNEAQ (reference sequence). The CDR3 is CASSLSQGYSYEQYF. For the CDR3, the DNA is TGTGCCAGCAGCTTATCCCAGGGATACTCCTACGAGCAGTACTTC.

By proportion, this clone is medium-sized. The rearrangement uses TRBV28 and TRBJ1-1; a possible D gene is TRBD1 (6 bases). The CDR3 covers 11 residues. Trimming removed 5 bases at V and 9 bases at J, with 10 bases between. Germline CDR1 reads MDHEN; CDR2 reads SYDVKM. The CDR3 nucleotides are TGTGCCAGCAGTGCGGACAGCCAAGCTTTCTTT. This codes for CASSADSQAFF.

This clone appeared many times. The chain links TRBV27 to TRBJ2-1; 8 bases fit TRBD2. The CDR3 covers 17 residues. Germline V lookup: CDR1 MNHEY, CDR2 SMNVEV (reference sequence). Losses at the gene ends were 2 bases for V and 7 bases for J; bases not matched to a gene: 13. CDR3 nucleotides: TGTGCCAGCAGTTTAGGGGTAGCGGGAAGTAGAGGGAATGAGCAGTTCTTC. This gives the protein CASSLGVAGSRGNEQFF.

The chain couples TRBV7-2 to TRBJ2-1; 10 bases map to TRBD2. This CDR3 comprises 15 residues. CDR1 and CDR2 (germline): SGHTA, FQGNSA. V shed 0 bases and J 4 bases; nucleotides not matched to a gene: 0. The CDR3 DNA follows: TGTGCCAGCAGCTTAGCACTAGCGGGATACAATGAGCAGTTCTTC. This gives the protein CASSLALAGYNEQFF.

This clone was seen repeatedly, ten times or more. The chain uses TRBV20-1 and TRBJ1-5, with D unresolved. From germline, CDR1 is DFQATT and CDR2 SNEGSKA (reference sequence). V shed 3 bases and J shed 2 bases, with 14 bases lying between them. The CDR3 has 15 residues. The CDR3 protein is CSASLKGSGNQPQHF. CDR3 sequence (DNA): TGCAGTGCTAGTCTCAAGGGCAGCGGCAATCAGCCCCAGCATTTT.

This clone came up a few times. In this CDR3 the conserved last residue, phenylalanine or tryptophan, is missing, so a read error is likely. The J gene is TRBJ2-3, the V gene TRBV7-3; 8 nucleotides line up with TRBD2. The junction had 7 bases not matched to a gene; V was cut back by 0 bases and J by 2 bases. The germline V gene encodes CDR1 SGHTA and CDR2 FQGTGA. The CDR3 is 17 residues long. The CDR3 here is CASSLTGVLAVTDTQYL. The DNA of the CDR3 is TGTGCCAGCAGCTTAACAGGGGTACTAGCGGTCACAGATACGCAGTATCTT.

This clone was recorded at least ten times. This chain links TRBV28 with TRBJ1-2; a possible D gene is TRBD1 (5 bases). The CDR3 loop spans 13 amino acids. Germline V gene lookup returns CDR1 MDHEN and CDR2 SYDVKM. Trimming removed 2 bases at V and 7 bases at J, with 11 bases between. CDR3 protein: CASSLRGKSGYTF. Here the CDR3 DNA reads TGTGCCAGCAGTTTACGGGGGAAGAGTGGCTACACCTTC.

This clone was found many times. The identical CDR3 is also encoded by other nucleotide sequences in the sample. The chain links TRBV20-1 to TRBJ2-6; 10 positions agree with TRBD1. Germline V gene data show CDR1 as DFQATT and CDR2 as SNEGSKA (reference sequence). V was clipped by 7 bases and J by 2 bases; unmatched bases: 8. The length of the CDR3 is 16 residues. The CDR3 is CSVPTGGATGANVLTF. CDR3 bases: TGCAGTGTCCCGACAGGGGGCGCAACTGGGGCCAACGTCCTGACTTTC.

With respect to this clone: One end of the junction is discordant with germline, which a read error may explain. This chain links TRBV2 with TRBJ1-2; D remains unclear. The CDR3 runs to 11 residues. The germline CDR1 and CDR2 sequences are SNHLY and FYNNEI. This CDR3 reads CAGSEVVGMSF. In nucleotides, the CDR3 is TGTGCCGGCAGTGAAGTAGTCGGTATGTCCTTC.

Sample share makes this clone medium-sized (0.01 to 0.1%). The V and J genes are TRBV6-1 and TRBJ1-2; no reliable D call. CDR1 MNHNS and CDR2 SASEGT come from the germline V gene. The CDR3 length is 13 residues. The V end was cut by 5 bases, the J end by 8 bases, with 15 bases between. This CDR3 reads CASSSGWAGGYTF. In nucleotides, the CDR3 is TGTGCCAGCAGTTCCGGTTGGGCGGGGGGCTACACCTTC.

By share, this clone ranks as medium-sized. The J gene is TRBJ1-6, the V gene TRBV4-2; the match to TRBD1 covers 8 bases. Germline V CDR1 and CDR2: LGHNA, YNFKEQ. The CDR3 runs to 17 residues. Trimming removed 0 bases from V and 6 bases from J; junction bases left unmatched: 7. The CDR3 protein is CASSQDVRTGSNSPLHF. CDR3 DNA: TGTGCCAGCAGCCAAGACGTAAGGACAGGGAGTAATTCACCCCTCCACTTT.

The table lists this clone with many counts. V is TRBV2 and J is TRBJ2-3; the D gene is possibly TRBD1 (7 bases). CDR1 is SNHLY and CDR2 is FYNNEI in the germline V gene. Trimming left V 7 bases short and J 2 bases short, with 13 bases between. This CDR3 has 14 residues. DNA for the CDR3: TGTGCCAGCACCCAGGGGGGCCTCACAGATACGCAGTATTTT. The encoded protein is CASTQGGLTDTQYF.

This clone was seen a few times. The rearrangement uses TRBV7-2 and TRBJ2-1; possible D gene TRBD2, 6 bases. This CDR3 region has 17 residues. V was shortened by 2 bases and J by 5 bases, with 19 bases between the two germline ends. Germline V gives CDR1 SGHTA, CDR2 FQGNSA. CDR3 coding DNA: TGTGCCAGCAGCTTATCGGGGGTGAGAGAGACACACAATGAGCAGTTCTTC. Protein product: CASSLSGVRETHNEQFF.

This clone came up many times. The J gene is TRBJ2-3, the V gene TRBV11-3, with D perhaps TRBD1 (5 bases). V was pared by 5 bases and J by 0 bases, with 21 bases between. This CDR3 is built from 18 residues. Germline V lookup: CDR1 SGHNT, CDR2 YENEEA. The CDR3 loop reads CASSLGVWSQMSTDTQYF. As DNA, the CDR3 is TGTGCCAGCAGCCTAGGGGTCTGGTCGCAGATGAGCACAGATACGCAGTATTTT.

The chain combines TRBV6-1 with TRBJ1-2, with D maybe TRBD1 (6 bases). The CDR3 length is 13 residues. CDR1 MNHNS and CDR2 SASEGT come from the germline V gene. The germline V and J ends were trimmed by 6 bases and 1 base, with 9 bases remaining between them. CDR3 in amino acids: CASRQGFNYGYTF. The CDR3 region has the DNA TGTGCCAGCAGACAGGGATTTAACTATGGCTACACCTTC.

This clone was observed at least ten times. The chain combines TRBV9 with TRBJ2-6; D is ambiguous. Germline lookup yields CDR1 SGDLS and CDR2 YYNGEE. The V end was cut by 0 bases, the J end by 4 bases, with 11 bases between. The CDR3 totals 16 residues. CDR3 nucleotides: TGTGCCAGCAGCGTAGGATCCTCTTACGGGGCCAACGTCCTGACTTTC. As protein: CASSVGSSYGANVLTF.

This clone is medium-sized in the sample. The chain is built from TRBV2 and TRBJ2-7, with a tentative D call TRBD2 (5 bases). Germline CDR1 is SNHLY and CDR2 is FYNNEI. This CDR3 spans 12 amino acids. Trimming took off 8 bases at V and 4 bases at J, with 12 bases between the two ends. CDR3 sequence (DNA): TGTGCCAGCGGGAGTCTGGGTTACGAGCAGTACTTC. Its protein product is CASGSLGYEQYF.

This clone is medium-sized by share. The chain carries TRBV6-6 and TRBJ1-2; D call uncertain. Germline V CDR1 and CDR2: MNHNY, SVGAGI (reference sequence). This CDR3 has 14 amino acids. The V end lost 2 bases, the J end lost 4 bases, and 11 bases lay between the germline ends. The CDR3 reads CASSYGEGFYGYTF. The CDR3 DNA sequence: TGTGCCAGCAGTTACGGCGAGGGCTTCTATGGCTACACCTTC.

This clone was seen many times. This sequence joins TRBV4-2 and TRBJ2-1; D is possibly TRBD1 or TRBD2 (5 bases each). The germline CDR1 and CDR2 sequences are LGHNA and YNFKEQ. The germline V and J ends were trimmed by 0 bases and 4 bases, with 19 bases remaining between them. The CDR3 totals 18 residues. CDR3: CASSQDGGQAEGYNEQFF. DNA of the CDR3: TGTGCCAGCAGCCAAGATGGCGGCCAGGCAGAGGGGTACAATGAGCAGTTCTTC.

The chain has TRBV25-1 and TRBJ1-4; D ambiguous. CDR3 length equals 15 residues. Trimming took 9 bases from V and 7 from J, leaving 21 bases between them. Germline V gene sequence: CDR1 MGHDK, CDR2 SYGVNS. CDR3 DNA sequence: TGTGCCAGAAGTAGAAGCGGGCCATCTGGTGAAAAACTGTTTTTT. Translated: CARSRSGPSGEKLFF.

The sample holds many counts of this clone. The chain couples TRBV29-1 to TRBJ2-2; D gene uncertain. This CDR3 is 10 amino acids long. Germline V gives CDR1 SQVTM, CDR2 ANQGSEA. CDR3 nucleotide sequence: TGCGCGATAGGTCCCGGGGAGCTGTTTTTT. Amino acid sequence: CAIGPGELFF.

This clone was seen repeatedly, ten times or more. V is TRBV7-9 and J is TRBJ2-2; D ambiguous. The germline V gene has CDR1 SEHNR and CDR2 FQNEAQ (reference sequence). V was shortened by 1 base and J by 3 bases, with 15 bases between the two germline ends. The CDR3 sequence is 17 residues long. CDR3 loop: CASSLGARAFDTGELFF. The CDR3 DNA sequence: TGTGCCAGCAGCTTAGGAGCTAGGGCGTTTGACACCGGGGAGCTGTTTTTT.

At least ten counts were recorded for this clone. The V gene is TRBV2, the J gene TRBJ1-2; D is unclear. The ends were cut back, 8 bases at V and 6 bases at J, with 13 bases in the middle. In germline, CDR1 is SNHLY, CDR2 FYNNEI. This CDR3 is 12 amino acids long. CDR3 sequence reads: CASSEAQNGYTF. CDR3 sequence (DNA): TGTGCCAGCTCAGAGGCACAGAATGGCTACACCTTC.

At least ten counts were recorded for this clone. The gene calls are TRBV9 and TRBJ2-1, with a tentative D call TRBD2 (5 bases). The CDR3 extends over 13 amino acids. CDR1 SGDLS and CDR2 YYNGEE come from the germline V gene. Trimming pared 3 bases from V and 6 bases from J, leaving 10 bases between. DNA for the CDR3: TGTGCCAGCAGCGACGAGCGGAGCAATGAGCAGTTCTTC. Amino acids: CASSDERSNEQFF.